This TCR beta chain was observed in a study of blood T cell repertoires in COVID-19. The overall study: Sample material is recorded as cDNA or gDNA derived from T cells, B-cell-depleted T cells, or PBMCs.

The study recruited people aged 18 to 89 years across more than 20 US areas. In assigning cohorts, the study relied on participant-reported clinical history. The CDR3 extends over 15 amino acids. V was trimmed by 0 bases and J by 5 bases, leaving 14 bases between them. The germline V gene encodes CDR1 SGHRS and CDR2 YFSETQ. How the authors handled the data: For nucleated cells, counts were estimated from reference gene primer amplification. The data were produced by immunoSEQ multiplex PCR, yet TCRdb's version contains in-frame clones alone and is incomplete. V, J and clone size were drawn from that table, and D and trimming were deduced from the DNA. Counted here are around 200,000 clones, 86% occurring once; the ten biggest clones make up about 4%.

The sequenced sample consisted of PBMCs or T cells enriched from blood (not recorded which). The V gene is TRBV5-1, the J gene TRBJ1-1, with D maybe TRBD1 (6 bases). This sequence originates from a woman between 40 and 55 years old with acute COVID-19. DNA for the CDR3: TGCGCCAGCAGCTTGGTCGCGGGGGCGCGAACTGAAGCTTTCTTT. Protein product: CASSLVAGARTEAFF.